One and the same sample provided the 13 T cell receptor beta chains below, sequenced in a study of T-cell reconstitution after alpha-beta-depleted transplantation in children. Library preparation (for TCRbeta) was performed with unique molecular identifiers. MiXCR, run by TCRdb on the PCR reads, gives a single entry per CDR3 protein. The repertoire holds 170,000 or so distinct CDR3 sequences, with less than 8% as singletons. This material consisted of PBMCs from the stem cell graft donor, taken from the stem cell graft. The receptor source for this set is a human donor who donated a stem cell graft to a child with Wiskott-Aldrich syndrome.

This clonotype was observed at least ten times. The V call is TRBV6-2 or TRBV6-3, the J call TRBJ2-3, with 13 nucleotides matching TRBD2. The germline V gene encodes CDR1 MNHEY and CDR2 SVGEGT. Trimming at V came to 4 bases and at J to 0 bases, leaving 7 bases not matched to a gene. This CDR3 has 18 residues. CDR3 sequence reads: CASSLRGTSGISTDTQYF. Written as DNA, the CDR3 is TGTGCCAGCAGTTTACGAGGGACTAGCGGGATCAGCACAGATACGCAGTATTTT.

This clonotype has at least ten counts. The chain combines TRBV5-1 with TRBJ2-3; 7 positions match TRBD2. The ends lost 8 bases at V and 1 base at J; junction bases unmatched: 10. Germline CDR1 and CDR2: SGHRS and YFSETQ. This CDR3 contains 15 residues. Here the CDR3 DNA reads TGCGCCAGTTCCTGGGAGGGTCAAGGCACAGATACGCAGTATTTT. Protein product: CASSWEGQGTDTQYF.

Concerning this clonotype: Being one base from a much bigger clone, this may be a read error. The J gene is TRBJ1-1, the V gene TRBV7-6; a weak D match, TRBD1 (6 bases). The V and J ends lost 5 bases and 0 bases respectively, with 10 bases between them. Germline V gives CDR1 SGHVS, CDR2 FNYEAQ. This CDR3 is built from 14 residues. DNA for the CDR3: TGTGCCAGCAGCGTCGGACAGTTGAACACTGAAGCTTTCTTT. Protein: CASSVGQLNTEAFF.

This chain connects TRBV27 to TRBJ1-2; D is ambiguous. The CDR3 extends over 15 amino acids. Germline V gene lookup returns CDR1 MNHEY and CDR2 SMNVEV (reference sequence). V shed 4 bases and J shed 7 bases, with 19 bases lying between them. The CDR3 coding sequence is TGTGCCAGCAGTTCGTCCTTAGGGCTCCGGGGTGGCTACACCTTC. It specifies CASSSSLGLRGGYTF.

This clonotype was observed at least ten times. This chain joins TRBV5-5 and TRBJ2-2, with D perhaps given as TRBD1 or TRBD2 (5 bases each). The CDR3 has 17 residues. Germline lookup yields CDR1 SGHKS and CDR2 YYEKEE (reference sequence). Between the trimmed V and J ends, which lost 0 bases and 3 bases, there was a span of 15 bases. The CDR3 is CASSLGDGGRYTGELFF. CDR3 DNA sequence: TGTGCCAGCAGCTTGGGGGACGGTGGAAGGTACACCGGGGAGCTGTTTTTT.

The V and J genes are TRBV11-2 and TRBJ2-7; tentatively, D is TRBD1 (5 bases). The CDR3 runs to 18 residues. CDR1 is SGHAT, CDR2 FQNNGV, per germline. The V end was cut by 5 bases, the J end by 6 bases, with 29 bases between. This CDR3 is CASSVYGRGSSTPFEQYF. The CDR3 DNA is TGTGCCAGCAGCGTCTATGGAAGGGGCAGCTCCACGCCGTTCGAGCAGTACTTC.

The rearrangement joins TRBV15 to TRBJ1-4, with D perhaps TRBD1 (5 bases). The length of the CDR3 is 13 residues. Trimming removed 1 base from V and 7 bases from J, with 7 bases in between. Germline V gives CDR1 LNHNV, CDR2 YYDKDF (reference sequence). The CDR3 loop is CATSRGQLEKLFF. CDR3 sequence (DNA): TGTGCCACCAGCAGAGGACAGCTTGAAAAACTGTTTTTT. Full variable domain (outside the CDR3, taken from reference TRBV15 and TRBJ1-4): DAMVIQNPRYQVTQFGKPVTLSCSQTLNHNVMYWYQQKSSQAPKLLFHYYDKDFNNEADTPDNFQSRRPNTSFCFLDIRSPGLGDTAMYLCATSRGQLEKLFFGSGTQLSVL.

With regard to this clonotype: Its ends do not fully match the called genes, so a read error is possible. The genes are TRBV18 and TRBJ2-7; D remains unclear. Looked up from germline, CDR1 is KGHSH and CDR2 is LQKENI. CDR3 length: 16 residues. CDR3 loop: CAGSLLDSSAAYEQYF. CDR3 coding DNA: TGTGCCGGCTCACTCCTCGATAGTTCAGCAGCCTACGAGCAGTACTTC.

This clonotype occurred many times. The rearrangement links TRBV7-9 to TRBJ2-7; TRBD2 might be the D (6 bases). Trimming took 5 bases from V and 0 from J, leaving 14 bases between them. The CDR3 totals 15 residues. Per germline, CDR1 SEHNR and CDR2 FQNEAQ (reference sequence). In DNA, the CDR3 is TGTGCCAGCAGCCGTAGCGGCGCAAGCTCCTACGAGCAGTACTTC. Amino acid sequence: CASSRSGASSYEQYF.

Concerning this clonotype itself: A clone one base away is much larger, so this may be a read error. V is TRBV12-3 or TRBV12-4 and J is TRBJ2-1; TRBD1 aligns across 9 bases. The CDR3 is made up of 14 amino acids. The CDR3: CPSTILTGGTEQFF. CDR3 sequence (DNA): TGTCCCAGCACCATTCTGACAGGGGGTACTGAGCAGTTCTTC.

This clonotype was seen at least ten times. The chain recombines TRBV29-1 with TRBJ1-1; TRBD1 might be the D (6 bases). The V end lost 6 bases, the J end lost 2 bases, and 16 bases lay between the germline ends. This CDR3 contains 14 residues. The germline CDR1 and CDR2 sequences are SQVTM and ANQGSEA. The CDR3 here is CSVAGALQNTEAFF. CDR3 coding DNA: TGCAGCGTCGCGGGGGCTCTTCAAAACACTGAAGCTTTCTTT.

This clonotype was counted between two and nine times. The J gene is TRBJ2-2, the V gene TRBV12-3 or TRBV12-4, with no clear D. This CDR3 spans 15 amino acids. Between the trimmed V and J ends, which lost 7 bases and 7 bases, there was a span of 19 bases. The CDR3 is CASTPRSRADGELFF. In nucleotides, the CDR3 is TGTGCCAGCACCCCCCGTTCAAGGGCAGACGGGGAGCTGTTTTTT.

This clonotype was found many times. Written as DNA, the CDR3 is TGTGCCAGCAGTCCGGAGGGCCCCTCTCCTCTTTTCTTC. Protein product: CASSPEGPSPLFF. The V gene is TRBV12-3 or TRBV12-4, the J gene TRBJ2-1; D might be TRBD2 (6 bases). V was shortened by 5 bases and J by 16 bases, with 21 bases between the two germline ends. The CDR3 runs 13 residues.